This T cell receptor beta chain was recovered during a study of memory CD4+ T cells and cytomegalovirus serostatus. Overall study: Healthy Belgian adult donors included several CMV-positive and around 25 CMV-negative people.

A note on this clone: Its target is not known.

Single viable CD3+CD4+CD8-CD45RO+ cells were sorted as the memory CD4+ T cells. Positive selection with CD4 microbeads enriched total CD4+ T cells. V gave up 5 bases and J gave up 5 bases; unmatched junction bases: 2. CDR1 is LNHDA and CDR2 is SQIVND in the germline V gene (reference sequence). The CDR3 covers 13 residues. Study-wide findings and caveats: Suggested: most of the CMV-linked TCR signature lies in CD4+ memory cells.

Here immunoSEQ multiplex PCR was the method, and the copy in TCRdb shows in-frame clones only, minus some. The data show around 45,000 clones, about 70% seen once. The receptor was derived from an adult in good health and CMV-seropositive. J is TRBJ2-3 and V is TRBV19, with 9 bases fitting TRBD1. The specimen was memory CD4+ T cells from blood. The CDR3 sequence: CASSLTGGDTQYF. As DNA, the CDR3 is TGTGCCAGTAGTCTGACAGGGGGAGATACGCAGTATTTT.